This TCR beta chain was found in a study of T-cell memory formation after mild COVID-19 (dated by TCRdb to about 2021). Context from the whole study: TCR sequence clusters from the two donors were largely donor specific. Two young, previously healthy adult volunteers, one female and one male, were included in the cohort. Longitudinal TCRalpha and TCRbeta repertoire sequencing tracked T-cell clones expanding and contracting after mild COVID-19 in a couple of donors.

Note on this clonotype: Its antigen remains undetermined. No much larger clone exists at a distance of one base, and base qualities are not known.

Paper-wide results and their limitations: Balanced CD4/CD8 phenotypes were observed for clones contracting from day 15 to 85, whereas a bias towards CD4+ was observed for a second wave of clones expanding from day 15 to 37. The second-wave clones that peaked on day 37 were not confirmed to be SARS-CoV-2 specific. Only a couple of mild cases were covered by the study, and larger cohorts that include severe cases with pre-infection samples were considered necessary. Some responding clones were found in pre-infection memory, which suggests that pre-existing cross-reactive memory T cells took part in the SARS-CoV-2 response. Contracting CD4+ clones were found mainly in CM and EM memory subsets, while CD8+ clones were enriched in EMRA.

The cysteine opens and the phenylalanine closes a CDR3 of 15 amino acids. CDR3 DNA only is kept here, 45 bases in frame from base 1. Trimming leaves V shorter by 5 bases and J shorter by 2 bases, with the junction holding 7 bases beyond the gene matches. CDR1 is given as LNHDA and CDR2 as SQIVND, both from the germline V gene (reference sequence). Instrument on record: Illumina NovaSeq 6000. TCRalpha and TCRbeta cDNA libraries were constructed by 5'RACE with constant-segment primers, with sample barcodes and unique molecular identifiers being introduced. RNA was extracted from every sample with Trizol reagent. Library amplification was performed in two PCR steps, and a second sample barcode and Illumina TruSeq adapters were introduced in the second step. Sequencing of the libraries was done on an Illumina NovaSeq, producing 2 x 150 bp paired-end reads. The paper's processing steps were these. Demultiplexing of reads and collapsing into UMI-guided consensus sequences were performed with migec v1.2.7. Using mixcr v2.1.11, the UMI consensuses were aligned to TRA and TRB V and J templates and assembled into clonotypes. A clonotype was counted as expanded or contracted only when both edgeR and NoisET called the clonotype significant, with the noise models trained on biological replicates. For edgeR calls, the thresholds were a false discovery rate-adjusted p below 0.01 and a log2 fold-change of 1. PCA with hierarchical clustering of max-normalized trajectories of the 1000 most abundant clonotypes was used as exploratory dynamics analysis. Each responding clone was given a CD4 or CD8 phenotype based on the CD4+ and CD8+ repertoires, which had been sequenced separately. TCRdb ran its own pipeline on the public reads, namely fastp trimming at Q25 and MiXCR clone calling, and kept in-frame beta chains. Rows are combined by CDR3 protein, so each entry shows the most common genes and DNA. TCRdb's processing, not the study's, gives the V and J calls here. In all, the sample holds nearly 250,000 distinct CDR3 sequences, and 15% of those were seen once. Approximately 2.1% of the sample is held by the ten biggest clonotypes.

Ficoll-Paque density gradient centrifugation was the method used to isolate PBMCs. The sample taken for sequencing was PBMCs or a T cell subset sorted from them (not recorded which). The sequence joins TRBV19 to TRBJ2-7; 9 central nucleotides agree with TRBD1. This receptor was obtained from an adult woman who had mild COVID-19 (a few samples of this study predate the infection). The sample titles of this study are shuffled in the database, so cell type and time point are left out; the donor was told from shared clones. The CDR3 here reads CASSGGQGTPYEQYF. The nucleotides are TGTGCCAGTAGTGGCGGACAGGGGACTCCCTACGAGCAGTACTTC.